Below are 6 T cell receptor beta chains sequenced from a single sample in a study of cytomegalovirus exposure and HLA in healthy donors. The PCR ran on 60 Vbeta and 13 Jbeta primers. Profiled with immunoSEQ multiplex PCR; TCRdb holds only in-frame clones, not every one. The top ten hold 2% to 2.5% of the sample, which has under 90,000 clones, roughly 75% seen once. The specimen was PBMCs. The receptors were gathered from a middle-aged man in good health and CMV-seronegative.

The chain joins TRBV7-2 to TRBJ1-2, with TRBD1 identical over 9 bases. This CDR3 region has 14 residues. Germline-derived CDR1 and CDR2 are SGHTA and FQGNSA. V trimming: 5 bases; J trimming: 7 bases; junction bases outside the gene matches: 8. The CDR3 DNA sequence: TGTGCCAGCAGCACCGCACAGGGGGCGGGTGGCTACACCTTC. Its translation is CASSTAQGAGGYTF.

The V and J genes are TRBV5-6 and TRBJ2-2; tentative D call: TRBD2 (5 bases). This CDR3 has 13 residues. V was trimmed by 6 bases and J by 7 bases, leaving 13 bases between them. Per germline, CDR1 SGHDT and CDR2 YYEEEE. This chain's CDR3 is CASTLIRGGELFF. DNA of the CDR3: TGTGCCAGCACCCTGATTCGGGGCGGGGAGCTGTTTTTT. Combining the CDR3 with reference TRBV5-6 and TRBJ2-2 gives the whole variable domain DAGVTQSPTHLIKTRGQQVTLRCSPKSGHDTVSWYQQALGQGPQFIFQYYEEEERQRGNFPDRFSGHQFPNYSSELNVNALLLGDSALYLCASTLIRGGELFFGEGSRLTVL.

The chain uses TRBV5-1 and TRBJ2-1; 8 bases agree with TRBD2. Germline V gene sequence: CDR1 SGHRS, CDR2 YFSETQ. The CDR3 loop spans 15 amino acids. Germline trimming cut 0 bases from V and 2 bases from J; bases unmatched to any gene: 1. As DNA, the CDR3 is TGCGCCAGCAGCTTGGTTAGCGGGGCCTACAATGAGCAGTTCTTC. Translated, it gives CASSLVSGAYNEQFF.

In this sample, this clone turned up once. The chain employs TRBV30 and TRBJ2-3; TRBD2 agrees at 11 bases. Germline CDR1 reads GTSNPN; CDR2 reads SVGIG (reference sequence). The CDR3 loop spans 15 amino acids. Trimming removed 0 bases from V and 4 bases from J; junction bases left unmatched: 3. Here the CDR3 DNA reads TGTGCCTGGAGTGTTAGCGGGAGGGCCGCAGATACGCAGTATTTT. Residues: CAWSVSGRAADTQYF.

The CDR3 here is CASSPGTGGGQPQHF. The CDR3 DNA reads TGTGCCAGCTCACCAGGGACAGGGGGCGGTCAGCCCCAGCATTTT. The chain has TRBV18 and TRBJ1-5, with 12 bases lining up with TRBD1. Germline CDR1 is KGHSH and CDR2 is LQKENI. J was trimmed by 6 bases and V by 2 bases; bases with no gene match: 2. The CDR3 has 15 residues.

The V and J genes are TRBV30 and TRBJ2-3; D remains unclear. Germline CDR1 reads GTSNPN; CDR2 reads SVGIG (reference sequence). V gave up 3 bases and J gave up 2 bases, with 6 bases separating them. The CDR3 is made up of 12 amino acids. The CDR3 protein is CAWRGVTDTQYF. The DNA for the CDR3 is TGTGCCTGGAGAGGAGTCACAGATACGCAGTATTTT.